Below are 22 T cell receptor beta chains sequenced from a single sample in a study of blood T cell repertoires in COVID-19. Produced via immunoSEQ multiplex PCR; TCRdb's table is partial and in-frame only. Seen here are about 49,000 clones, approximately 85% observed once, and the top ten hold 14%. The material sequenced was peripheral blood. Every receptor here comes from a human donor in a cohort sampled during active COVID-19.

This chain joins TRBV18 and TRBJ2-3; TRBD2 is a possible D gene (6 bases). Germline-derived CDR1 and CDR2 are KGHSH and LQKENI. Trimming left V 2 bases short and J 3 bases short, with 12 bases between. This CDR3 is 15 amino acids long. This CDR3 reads CASSPSGAGTDTQYF. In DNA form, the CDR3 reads TGTGCCAGCTCACCATCCGGGGCGGGAACAGATACGCAGTATTTT.

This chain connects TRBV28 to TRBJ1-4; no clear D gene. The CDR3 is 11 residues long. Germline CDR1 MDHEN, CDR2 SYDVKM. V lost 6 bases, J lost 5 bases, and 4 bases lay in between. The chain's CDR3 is CASSQNEKLFF. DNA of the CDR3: TGTGCCAGCAGCCAAAATGAAAAACTGTTTTTT.

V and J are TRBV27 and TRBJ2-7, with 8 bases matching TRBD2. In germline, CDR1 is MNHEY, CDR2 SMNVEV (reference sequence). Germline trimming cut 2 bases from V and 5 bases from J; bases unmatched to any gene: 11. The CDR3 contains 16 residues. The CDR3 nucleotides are TGTGCCAGCAGTTTAATGCGGGGGGTAGGGACCCACGAGCAGTACTTC. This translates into CASSLMRGVGTHEQYF.

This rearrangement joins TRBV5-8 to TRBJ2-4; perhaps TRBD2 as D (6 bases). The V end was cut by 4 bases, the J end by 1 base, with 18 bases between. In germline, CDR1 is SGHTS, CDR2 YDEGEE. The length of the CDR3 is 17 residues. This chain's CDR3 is CASSGWRGGGAKNIQYF. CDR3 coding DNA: TGTGCCAGCAGCGGGTGGAGGGGCGGAGGGGCCAAAAACATTCAGTACTTC.

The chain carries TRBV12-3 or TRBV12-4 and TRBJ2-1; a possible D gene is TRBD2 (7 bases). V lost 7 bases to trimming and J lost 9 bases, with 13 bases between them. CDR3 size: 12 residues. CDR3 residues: CASNLGGGEQFF. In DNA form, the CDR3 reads TGTGCCAGCAACCTAGGGGGGGGTGAGCAGTTCTTC.

CDR3 DNA: TGTGCCAGCTCACCACAAGTGGGACAGACCTACGAGCAGTACTTC. It yields the protein CASSPQVGQTYEQYF. The genes are TRBV18 and TRBJ2-7, with 7 bases identical to TRBD1. This CDR3 has 15 amino acids. Germline V gene sequence: CDR1 KGHSH, CDR2 LQKENI. The V and J ends lost 1 base and 2 bases, in that order; junction bases with no gene match: 5.

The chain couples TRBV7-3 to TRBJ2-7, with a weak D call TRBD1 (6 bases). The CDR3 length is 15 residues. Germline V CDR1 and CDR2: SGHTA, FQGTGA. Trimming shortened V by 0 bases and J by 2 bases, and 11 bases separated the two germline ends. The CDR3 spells CASSLTGAAPYEQYF. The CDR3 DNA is TGTGCCAGCAGCTTAACGGGGGCCGCACCCTACGAGCAGTACTTC.

This chain's CDR3 is CASSGGGPTSNQPQHF. In nucleotides, the CDR3 is TGTGCCAGCAGTGGGGGGGGGCCTACTAGCAATCAGCCCCAGCATTTT. V and J are TRBV28 and TRBJ1-5; weak D call: TRBD1 (6 bases). From germline, CDR1 is MDHEN and CDR2 SYDVKM. The ends were cut back, 5 bases at V and 0 bases at J, with 14 bases in the middle. This CDR3 has 16 amino acids.

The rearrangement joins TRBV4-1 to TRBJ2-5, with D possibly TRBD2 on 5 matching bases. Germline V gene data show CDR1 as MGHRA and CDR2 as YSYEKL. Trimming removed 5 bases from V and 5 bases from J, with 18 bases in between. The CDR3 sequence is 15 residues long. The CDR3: CASSISASRRETQYF. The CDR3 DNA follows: TGCGCCAGCAGCATATCGGCTAGCAGGCGGGAGACCCAGTACTTC.

The CDR3 region is CASSISTGGVSEAFF. The CDR3 DNA follows: TGTGCCAGTAGTATCAGCACAGGGGGAGTCTCTGAAGCTTTCTTT. The chain has TRBV19 and TRBJ1-1; TRBD1 matches 8 bases. Germline CDR1 LNHDA, CDR2 SQIVND (reference sequence). Trimming removed 3 bases from V and 6 bases from J; junction bases left unmatched: 9. The CDR3 runs 15 residues. Supplemented by reference TRBV19 and TRBJ1-1, the full variable domain reads DGGITQSPKYLFRKEGQNVTLSCEQNLNHDAMYWYRQDPGQGLRLIYYSQIVNDFQKGDIAEGYSVSREKKESFPLTVTSAQKNPTAFYLCASSISTGGVSEAFFGQGTRLTVV.

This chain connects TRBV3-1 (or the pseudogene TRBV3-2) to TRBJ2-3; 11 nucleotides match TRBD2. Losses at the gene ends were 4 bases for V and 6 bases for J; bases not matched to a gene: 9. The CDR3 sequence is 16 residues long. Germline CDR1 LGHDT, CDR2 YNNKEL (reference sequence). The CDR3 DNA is TGTGCCAGCAGCCTAGCGGGGGGGCTATCTAAGGATACGCAGTATTTT. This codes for CASSLAGGLSKDTQYF.

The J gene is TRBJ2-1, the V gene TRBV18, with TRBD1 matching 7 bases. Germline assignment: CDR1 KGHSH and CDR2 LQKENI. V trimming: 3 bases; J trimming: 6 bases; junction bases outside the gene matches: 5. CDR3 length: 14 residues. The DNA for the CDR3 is TGTGCCAGCTCACCTCAAGGACAGGCCAATGAGCAGTTCTTC. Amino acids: CASSPQGQANEQFF. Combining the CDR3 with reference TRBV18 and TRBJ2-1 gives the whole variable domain NAGVMQNPRHLVRRRGQEARLRCSPMKGHSHVYWYRQLPEEGLKFMVYLQKENIIDESGMPKERFSAEFPKEGPSILRIQQVVRGDSAAYFCASSPQGQANEQFFGPGTRLTVL.

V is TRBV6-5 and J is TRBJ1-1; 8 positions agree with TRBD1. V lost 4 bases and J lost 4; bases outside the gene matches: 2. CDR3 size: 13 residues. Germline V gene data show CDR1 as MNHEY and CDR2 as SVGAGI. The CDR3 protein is CASSSTGGTEAFF. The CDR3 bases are TGTGCCAGCAGTTCAACAGGGGGCACTGAAGCTTTCTTT.

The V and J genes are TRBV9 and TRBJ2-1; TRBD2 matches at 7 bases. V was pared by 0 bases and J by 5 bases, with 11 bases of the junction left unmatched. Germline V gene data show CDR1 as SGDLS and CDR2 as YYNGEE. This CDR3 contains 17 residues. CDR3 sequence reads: CASSVERAGRPNNEQFF. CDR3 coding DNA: TGTGCCAGCAGCGTAGAAAGAGCCGGGAGGCCCAACAATGAGCAGTTCTTC. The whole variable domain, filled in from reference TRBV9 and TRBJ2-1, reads DSGVTQTPKHLITATGQRVTLRCSPRSGDLSVYWYQQSLDQGLQFLIQYYNGEERAKGNILERFSAQQFPDLHSELNLSSLELGDSALYFCASSVERAGRPNNEQFFGPGTRLTVL.

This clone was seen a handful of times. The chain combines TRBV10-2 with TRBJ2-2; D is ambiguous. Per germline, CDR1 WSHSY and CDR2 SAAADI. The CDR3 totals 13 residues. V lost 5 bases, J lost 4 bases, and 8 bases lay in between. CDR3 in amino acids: CASSTYVTGELFF. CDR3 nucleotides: TGCGCCAGCAGTACATACGTCACCGGGGAGCTGTTTTTT.

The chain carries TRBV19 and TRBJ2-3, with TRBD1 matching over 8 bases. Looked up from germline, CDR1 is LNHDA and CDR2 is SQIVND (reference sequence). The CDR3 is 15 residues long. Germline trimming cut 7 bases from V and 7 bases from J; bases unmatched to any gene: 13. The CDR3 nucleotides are TGTGCCAGTACTCCCCAGGGGGCTAGCGACTATACGCAGTATTTT. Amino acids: CASTPQGASDYTQYF.

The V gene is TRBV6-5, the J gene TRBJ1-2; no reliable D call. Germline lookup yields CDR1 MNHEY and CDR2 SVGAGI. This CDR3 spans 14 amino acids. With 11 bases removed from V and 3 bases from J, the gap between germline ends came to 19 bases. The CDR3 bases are TGTGCCTCCTTAAGGGAGAAAGGTGACTATGGCTACACCTTC. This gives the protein CASLREKGDYGYTF.

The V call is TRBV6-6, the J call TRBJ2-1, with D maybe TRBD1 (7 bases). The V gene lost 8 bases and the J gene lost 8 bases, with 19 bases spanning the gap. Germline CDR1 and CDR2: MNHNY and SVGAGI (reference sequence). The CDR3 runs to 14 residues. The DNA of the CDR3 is TGTGCCAGCCAGGGGGGTGGGGGAGACGATGAGCAGTTCTTC. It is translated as CASQGGGGDDEQFF.

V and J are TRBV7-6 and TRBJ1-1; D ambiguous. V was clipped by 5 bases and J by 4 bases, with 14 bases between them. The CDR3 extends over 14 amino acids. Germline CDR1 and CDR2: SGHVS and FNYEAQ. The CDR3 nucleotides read TGTGCCAGCAGCCCACGGGTTACTAGCACTGAAGCTTTCTTT. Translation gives CASSPRVTSTEAFF. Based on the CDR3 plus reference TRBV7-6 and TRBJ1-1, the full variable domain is GAGVSQSPRYKVTKRGQDVALRCDPISGHVSLYWYRQALGQGPEFLTYFNYEAQQDKSGLPNDRFSAERPEGSISTLTIQRTEQRDSAMYRCASSPRVTSTEAFFGQGTRLTVV.

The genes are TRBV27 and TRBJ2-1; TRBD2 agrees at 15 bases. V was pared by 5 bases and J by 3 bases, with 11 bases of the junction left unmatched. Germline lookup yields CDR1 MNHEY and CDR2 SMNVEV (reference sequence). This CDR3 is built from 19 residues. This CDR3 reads CASSPSGLAGGRVYNEQFF. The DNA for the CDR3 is TGTGCCAGCAGTCCATCGGGACTAGCGGGAGGCCGCGTCTACAATGAGCAGTTCTTC.

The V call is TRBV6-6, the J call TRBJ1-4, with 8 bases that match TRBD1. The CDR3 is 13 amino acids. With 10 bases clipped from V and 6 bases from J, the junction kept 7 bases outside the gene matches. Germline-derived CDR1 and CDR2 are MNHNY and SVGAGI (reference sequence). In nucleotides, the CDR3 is TGTGCCACAAACAGGGGGATTTATGAAAAACTGTTTTTT. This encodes CATNRGIYEKLFF.

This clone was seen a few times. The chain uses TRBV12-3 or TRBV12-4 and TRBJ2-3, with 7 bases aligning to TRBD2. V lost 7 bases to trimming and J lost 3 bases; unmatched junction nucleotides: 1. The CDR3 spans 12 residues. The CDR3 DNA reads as TGTGCCAGCAACGGGGGGACAGATACGCAGTATTTT. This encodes CASNGGTDTQYF.